What follows is one T cell receptor (beta chain) and its context. Its antigen target is currently unknown. No base qualities exist here, and no much larger clone lies one base off it. V drops 4 bases and J drops 5 bases, leaving 12 bases in between. CDR1 and CDR2 are read off the germline V gene as SGHDT and YYEEEE. The CDR3 measures 13 amino acids from cysteine to phenylalanine. Only the CDR3 region is kept as DNA, spanning 39 bases read in frame from base 1. The sample belongs to a study of shared clonotypes between healthy human individuals (dated by TCRdb to the early 2020s). Study-level background: The cohort included a few men and a couple of women between 18 and 49 years of age. Per donor, three plates each were used for CD4 naive and CD4 memory, two for CD8 naive, and one for CD8 memory. To estimate repertoire size and how much clonotype sharing occurs between individuals, the study deeply sequenced the blood TCR repertoires of five healthy adults. To increase sequencing depth and limit assay-specific biases, TCR repertoire library preparation and sequencing were carried out by different laboratories using diverse techniques. Per donor, leukapheresis produced somewhere between about 0.94 and 9 billion PBMCs. Broader findings and caveats from the paper: Compared with non-shared clonotypes, clonotypes shared by all four sorted-subset donors had higher generation probabilities. Even with the large sequencing depth, rarefaction of the sorted-subset datasets indicated that sequencing was incomplete. Sampling was restricted to blood, and TCR repertoires in tissue are likely to differ from TCR repertoires in blood. Because the study included only a small number of donors, the genetic and exposure-history diversity represented was limited. Pairwise subsampling led to the expectation that sequencing depth would affect the degree of clonotype sharing among donors. Estimated clonotype richness was generally larger for naive than for memory subsets. Sharing across four donors was observed for roughly 5% of naive CD4, over 3% of naive CD8, about 2.3% of memory CD4, and roughly 0.4% of memory CD8 clonotypes.

TCR CDR3 regions were amplified from genomic DNA by multiplex PCR using the deep immunoSEQ assay. For each cell subset, the extracted genomic DNA was distributed evenly across all wells of several immunoSEQ 96-well plates, and each plate served as one replicate. For sorted subsets, approximately 190 ng of genomic DNA, equivalent to roughly 30,000 T cell genomes, went into each replicate PCR. Purified libraries were measured with a Qubit 3.0 fluorometer, size-checked on a Bioanalyzer 2100, and measured again with the KAPA Library Quantification kit. Each immunoSEQ 96-well plate was sequenced on its own single-read 150-cycle Illumina NextSeq 550 flow cell. On the study's bioinformatics: Because only junctional sequences without quality scores were contained in the immunoSEQ output, filtering matching that applied to full-length reads could not be performed. Sequences were annotated with PyIR, a Python wrapper for IgBLAST v1.9, and V/J genes and CDR3 were assigned using IMGT germline references. Any read was removed if the V/J assignment was weak (E-value above 1e-6), the CDR3 was missing, or the read contained stop codons, out-of-frame junctions, or ambiguous translated residues. A V3J clonotype was defined by an identical inferred V gene, J gene, and CDR3 amino acid sequence. Percentage overlap between repertoires was calculated by dividing the number of shared unique clonotypes by the size of the smaller repertoire. Three approaches were used to assess repertoire richness: RTK rarefaction, the Chao1 estimator, and Recon v2.1 estimates of unobserved clonotypes. Generation probabilities for all TCRbeta clonotypes obtained by the gDNA method from a handful of donors were computed using OLGA. Entries here come from immuneACCESS through TCRdb and include only in-frame sequences with V and J called. Some clones fail to appear in such tables; in the studies checked, an unresolved V gene covers under half of the shortfall, and the cause of the remainder is unknown. V, J and clone size derive from that table, while D and trimming were established from the DNA sequence. For this sample there are over a million clones; around 76% appear just once. In total, the top ten clones hold 1.4% of the sample.

The donors were healthy, HIV-negative adults who had no recently reported acute infections or vaccinations. All donors were Caucasian adults living in Nashville, Tennessee, USA. CD4+ T cells were enriched by magnetic negative selection; naive cells were then positively selected on CD45RA, and the negative fraction formed the memory subset. Blood was obtained by leukapheresis, after which PBMCs were separated by Ficoll-Histopaque density gradient centrifugation and cryopreserved in liquid nitrogen vapor phase. Analytical flow cytometry was used to check the purity and quantity of every magnetically sorted T cell population. From each sorted fraction, genomic DNA was isolated and quantified by UV absorbance on a Nanodrop 2000c.

The chain couples TRBV5-6 to TRBJ2-5, with the identity of the D gene unclear. The sequencing sample was made of memory CD4+ T cells sorted from blood. In the paper's terms, the cell subset or site label means: CD45RA-negative fraction. This TCR was recovered from a man aged 18 to 29 in good health. The CDR3: CASSPPKRETQYF. In nucleotide form, the sequence is TGTGCCAGCAGCCCGCCAAAACGGGAGACCCAGTACTTC.